Below are 24 T cell receptor beta chains sequenced from a single sample in a study of Ad26.COV2.S vaccination and SARS-CoV-2 variants. Treatment of the sample: approximately 18 received Ad26.COV2.S at low or high dose, single or two shots; about five received placebo; per-sample allocation not given. Samples came from day 63 after the first vaccine or placebo injection. Sequencing was performed with immunoSEQ multiplex PCR; in TCRdb, only in-frame clones are kept and a portion is missing. There are 300,000 to 350,000 clones in the sample; 75% to 90% occur only once, and around 5.3% lies in the top ten. The starting material was peripheral blood, obtained in a trial of Ad26.COV2.S vaccine versus placebo. The origin of the receptors is a person aged 18 to 59 who received the Ad26.COV2.S COVID-19 vaccine or a placebo.

The CDR3 here is CASTQDRSKSTYGYTF. The DNA for the CDR3 is TGTGCCAGCACCCAGGACAGGAGTAAATCTACCTATGGCTACACCTTC. The chain carries TRBV7-9 and TRBJ1-2, with 7 bases fitting TRBD1. The CDR3 loop spans 16 amino acids. Germline V gives CDR1 SEHNR, CDR2 FQNEAQ (reference sequence). With V trimmed by 7 bases and J by 4 bases, 15 bases remained unmatched.

The chain is built from TRBV10-1 and TRBJ1-2; D is unclear. CDR3 length: 13 amino acids. Germline CDR1 reads WNHNN; CDR2 reads SYGVQD (reference sequence). V was cut by 0 bases and J by 8 bases, with 10 bases left in between. CDR3 protein: CASSESGGGGYTF. CDR3 sequence (DNA): TGCGCCAGCAGTGAGTCCGGTGGCGGAGGCTACACCTTC.

The sample holds one count of this clone. The rearrangement joins TRBV29-1 to TRBJ2-3; TRBD2 matches 12 bases. V lost 7 bases and J lost 4; bases outside the gene matches: 6. The CDR3 covers 14 residues. CDR1 and CDR2 from the germline V gene are SQVTM and ANQGSEA. For the CDR3, the DNA is TGCAGCGCAAAGACTAGCGGGAGCTCAGATACGCAGTATTTT. Encoded protein: CSAKTSGSSDTQYF.

This sequence joins TRBV30 and TRBJ1-4, with 10 bases that match TRBD1. The CDR3 has 18 amino acids. V lost 2 bases to trimming and J lost 4 bases; unmatched junction nucleotides: 13. Germline V lookup: CDR1 GTSNPN, CDR2 SVGIG (reference sequence). Here the CDR3 DNA reads TGTGCCTGGAGTTTCCGGACAGGGGGTCTACGGGGTAATGAAAAACTGTTTTTT. Its protein product is CAWSFRTGGLRGNEKLFF. The full variable domain, with the rest looked up from reference TRBV30 and TRBJ1-4, is SQTIHQWPATLVQPVGSPLSLECTVEGTSNPNLYWYRQAAGRGLQLLFYSVGIGQISSEVPQNLSASRPQDRQFILSSKKLLLSDSGFYLCAWSFRTGGLRGNEKLFFGSGTQLSVL.

CDR3 in DNA: TGTGCCAGCAGTTCTTTTATTGAAGCTTTCTTT. Protein product: CASSSFIEAFF. V and J are TRBV28 and TRBJ1-1; D unresolved. The germline V gene has CDR1 MDHEN and CDR2 SYDVKM. V was pared by 4 bases and J by 7 bases, with 7 bases between. The CDR3 covers 11 residues.

CDR3 region: CASSQDYPTGEVEDTQYF. The CDR3 region has the DNA TGTGCCAGCAGTCAGGACTACCCTACAGGGGAGGTTGAAGATACGCAGTATTTT. The gene calls are TRBV7-6 and TRBJ2-3, with D possibly TRBD1 on 7 matching bases. V gave up 6 bases and J gave up 5 bases, with 27 bases separating them. The CDR3 loop spans 18 amino acids. Germline loops: CDR1 SGHVS, CDR2 FNYEAQ.

This sequence joins TRBV25-1 and TRBJ1-1; 8 nucleotides agree with TRBD1. The J segment lost 4 bases and the V segment lost 2 bases, leaving 6 bases of the junction unmatched. The CDR3 is 15 residues long. From germline, CDR1 is MGHDK and CDR2 SYGVNS. In DNA form, the CDR3 reads TGTGCCAGCAGTGAAGCGACAGGGGTGGGCACTGAAGCTTTCTTT. Translating gives CASSEATGVGTEAFF.

The rearrangement links TRBV10-3 to TRBJ2-7; D is ambiguous. V lost 1 base and J lost 1, with 5 bases in between. The CDR3 runs 13 residues. Germline-derived CDR1 and CDR2 are ENHRY and SYGVKD. Here the CDR3 reads CAISEFESYEQYF. DNA for the CDR3: TGTGCCATCAGTGAGTTTGAATCCTACGAGCAGTACTTC.

The gene calls are TRBV7-8 and TRBJ2-7; 7 bases agree with TRBD2. There are 16 residues in the CDR3. V lost 2 bases, J lost 3 bases, and 10 bases stayed unmatched. Germline CDR1 reads SGHVS; CDR2 reads FQNEAQ. The CDR3 sequence is CASSLSRGGAYYEQYF. Here the CDR3 DNA reads TGTGCCAGCAGCTTATCGCGCGGGGGAGCTTACTACGAGCAGTACTTC.

V is TRBV2 and J is TRBJ2-7; D gene ambiguous. Trimming pared 7 bases from V and 7 bases from J, leaving 8 bases between. The CDR3 consists of 10 residues. CDR1 and CDR2 (germline): SNHLY, FYNNEI. CDR3 nucleotides: TGTGCCAGCAAAGGGCTTGAGCAGTACTTC. This codes for CASKGLEQYF.

This rearrangement joins TRBV3-1 (or the pseudogene TRBV3-2) to TRBJ1-1; D call uncertain. This CDR3 region has 14 residues. V lost 3 bases and J 2 bases, leaving 10 bases between the germline ends. Germline-derived CDR1 and CDR2 are LGHDT and YNNKEL (reference sequence). The chain's CDR3 is CASSQFRSNTEAFF. The CDR3 coding sequence is TGTGCCAGCAGCCAGTTCAGGTCTAACACTGAAGCTTTCTTT.

The chain recombines TRBV5-5 with TRBJ2-3; either TRBD1 or TRBD2 may fit D (5 bases each). V lost 1 base and J lost 6, with 15 bases in between. Germline CDR1 SGHKS, CDR2 YYEKEE (reference sequence). The CDR3 runs to 15 residues. The CDR3 DNA is TGTGCCAGCAGCTTGCATGTCAGGGACCGGGATACGCAGTATTTT. The encoded protein is CASSLHVRDRDTQYF.

Turning to this clone: The sample has other DNA sequences that encode this CDR3 too. The chain links TRBV5-1 to TRBJ2-7; D is undetermined. The V and J ends lost 0 bases and 4 bases respectively, with 11 bases between them. CDR1 is SGHRS, CDR2 YFSETQ, per germline. This CDR3 region has 14 residues. Written as DNA, the CDR3 is TGCGCCAGCAGCTTGGTCATAGGTAGTTACGAGCAGTACTTC. It specifies CASSLVIGSYEQYF.

The J gene is TRBJ1-6, the V gene TRBV5-6; 7 nucleotides align to TRBD1. The CDR3 is 14 residues long. V shed 4 bases, J shed 6 bases, and the junction held 4 bases outside the gene matches. The germline CDR1 and CDR2 sequences are SGHDT and YYEEEE. The CDR3 nucleotides are TGTGCCAGCAGCCTAGGGACAGTTAATTCACCCCTCCACTTT. Its protein is CASSLGTVNSPLHF.

The rearrangement joins TRBV27 to TRBJ1-6; 10 nucleotides agree with TRBD1. Germline CDR1 MNHEY, CDR2 SMNVEV (reference sequence). This CDR3 comprises 18 residues. J was trimmed by 1 base and V by 5 bases; bases with no gene match: 8. CDR3 nucleotides: TGTGCCAGCAGTAGAGCGACAGGGGGCGCGTCCTATAATTCACCCCTCCACTTT. Translation gives CASSRATGGASYNSPLHF.

This sequence joins TRBV5-4 and TRBJ1-1; maybe TRBD1 (5 bases). The germline V and J ends were trimmed by 0 bases and 0 bases, with 12 bases remaining between them. Germline CDR1 reads SGHNT; CDR2 reads YYREEE (reference sequence). The length of the CDR3 is 16 residues. CDR3 nucleotides: TGTGCCAGCAGCTTGGGGCAGGGCGGGATGAACACTGAAGCTTTCTTT. Its protein is CASSLGQGGMNTEAFF.

The chain is built from TRBV11-2 and TRBJ1-4, with 11 bases matching TRBD1. The germline V gene has CDR1 SGHAT and CDR2 FQNNGV. V gave up 5 bases and J gave up 8 bases; unmatched junction bases: 7. The CDR3 is 15 amino acids. CDR3 nucleotides: TGTGCCAGCAGCCTATGGACAGGGGGCCGGGAAAAACTGTTTTTT. This encodes CASSLWTGGREKLFF.

This clone was recorded only once. The chain carries TRBV15 and TRBJ2-2; D is undetermined. Germline loops: CDR1 LNHNV, CDR2 YYDKDF (reference sequence). The V end lost 4 bases, the J end lost 5 bases, and 8 bases lay between the germline ends. The length of the CDR3 is 13 residues. CDR3 sequence (DNA): TGTGCCACCAGCACTCTCGGAACCGGGGAGCTGTTTTTT. Protein sequence: CATSTLGTGELFF.

A note on this clone: A far larger clone is only one base removed, so a read error is likely. This chain links TRBV21-1 with TRBJ2-7; TRBD2, the table's D call, was not compared with the DNA. TRBV21-1 is flagged as a pseudogene. This CDR3 region has 10 residues. CDR3 in amino acids: CASSLYEQYF. CDR3 nucleotides: TGTGCCAGCAGTCTCTACGAGCAGTACTTC.

The chain uses TRBV18 and TRBJ2-1; D gene ambiguous. CDR3 length: 14 residues. Deletions cut 2 bases from V and 6 bases from J, with 11 bases between. CDR1 is KGHSH, CDR2 LQKENI, per germline. The CDR3 sequence: CASSPSTLPNEQFF. As DNA, the CDR3 is TGTGCCAGCTCACCATCCACGCTCCCCAATGAGCAGTTCTTC.

This clone was recorded only once. V is TRBV30 and J is TRBJ1-4, with 11 bases lining up with TRBD1. V dropped 3 bases and J dropped 7; count of bases not matched to a gene: 1. Germline-derived CDR1 and CDR2 are GTSNPN and SVGIG (reference sequence). This CDR3 is 13 amino acids long. CDR3 sequence: CAWRGQGAEKLFF. In DNA, the CDR3 is TGTGCCTGGAGAGGACAGGGGGCTGAAAAACTGTTTTTT.

The CDR3 region is CASSTLAGGISYEQYF. CDR3 sequence (DNA): TGTGCCAGCAGTACACTAGCGGGGGGGATCTCCTACGAGCAGTACTTC. The chain links TRBV7-2 to TRBJ2-7, with TRBD2 identical over 13 bases. CDR1 SGHTA and CDR2 FQGNSA come from the germline V gene. J lost 0 bases, V lost 6 bases, and 5 bases had no gene match. The CDR3 totals 16 residues.

The chain employs TRBV18 and TRBJ1-1; D unclear. Germline V gives CDR1 KGHSH, CDR2 LQKENI. Trimming shortened V by 2 bases and J by 3 bases, and 7 bases separated the two germline ends. CDR3 length: 13 amino acids. The CDR3 coding sequence is TGTGCCAGCTCACCAGTATTGGACACTGAAGCTTTCTTT. Protein sequence: CASSPVLDTEAFF.

This CDR3 reads CATGGGRFYDTQYF. The CDR3 region has the DNA TGTGCCACGGGGGGGGGAAGGTTTTACGATACGCAGTATTTT. V and J are TRBV27 and TRBJ2-3; 8 positions match TRBD2. Germline-derived CDR1 and CDR2 are MNHEY and SMNVEV (reference sequence). The CDR3 has 14 residues. J was trimmed by 6 bases and V by 10 bases; bases with no gene match: 12.